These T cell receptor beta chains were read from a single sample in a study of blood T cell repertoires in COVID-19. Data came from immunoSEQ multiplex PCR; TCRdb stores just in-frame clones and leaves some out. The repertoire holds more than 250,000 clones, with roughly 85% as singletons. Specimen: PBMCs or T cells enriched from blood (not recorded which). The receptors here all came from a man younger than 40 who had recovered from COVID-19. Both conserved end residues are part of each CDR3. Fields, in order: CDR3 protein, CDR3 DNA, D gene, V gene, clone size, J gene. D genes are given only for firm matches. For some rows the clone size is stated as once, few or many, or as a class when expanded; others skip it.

cdr3_aa: CASSFPTGLDTGELFF
cdr3_nt: TGTGCCAGCAGCTTCCCGACAGGGCTTGACACCGGGGAGCTGTTTTTT
d_call: TRBD1
v_call: TRBV7-9
clone_size: -
j_call: TRBJ2-2

cdr3_aa: CASSPTQTYEQYF
cdr3_nt: TGTGCCAGCAGCCCCACACAAACCTACGAGCAGTACTTC
d_call: -
v_call: TRBV27
clone_size: -
j_call: TRBJ2-7

cdr3_aa: CASSEMTGSNEKLFF
cdr3_nt: TGTGCCAGCAGTGAAATGACAGGGTCGAATGAAAAACTGTTTTTT
d_call: TRBD1
v_call: TRBV6-1
clone_size: -
j_call: TRBJ1-4

cdr3_aa: CASSRWAGGEAFF
cdr3_nt: TGCGCCAGCAGCCGCTGGGCAGGGGGTGAAGCTTTCTTT
d_call: TRBD1
v_call: TRBV5-1
clone_size: -
j_call: TRBJ1-1

cdr3_aa: CASSVGDPGAGYTF
cdr3_nt: TGTGCCAGCAGCGTAGGGGACCCAGGGGCTGGCTACACCTTC
d_call: -
v_call: TRBV9
clone_size: -
j_call: TRBJ1-2

cdr3_aa: CASSVGSGGAYNEQFF
cdr3_nt: TGTGCCAGCAGCGTAGGAAGCGGGGGGGCCTACAATGAGCAGTTCTTC
d_call: TRBD2
v_call: TRBV9
clone_size: once
j_call: TRBJ2-1

cdr3_aa: CATQTGADSPLHF
cdr3_nt: TGTGCCACCCAGACAGGGGCTGATTCACCCCTCCACTTT
d_call: TRBD1
v_call: TRBV2
clone_size: -
j_call: TRBJ1-6

cdr3_aa: CATGWSGMGYYEQYF
cdr3_nt: TGTGCCACCGGGTGGAGCGGGATGGGCTACTACGAGCAGTACTTC
d_call: TRBD2
v_call: TRBV19
clone_size: -
j_call: TRBJ2-7

cdr3_aa: CASSLSVRTGRNEQFF
cdr3_nt: TGTGCCAGCAGCTTATCCGTCCGGACAGGGAGGAATGAGCAGTTCTTC
d_call: TRBD1
v_call: TRBV7-2
clone_size: -
j_call: TRBJ2-1

cdr3_aa: CASSVSKGVTSSDTQYF
cdr3_nt: TGTGCCAGCAGCGTATCTAAGGGGGTCACTAGTTCAGATACGCAGTATTTT
d_call: -
v_call: TRBV9
clone_size: -
j_call: TRBJ2-3

cdr3_aa: CASSERQGFYGYTF
cdr3_nt: TGTGCCAGCAGTGAGCGACAGGGCTTCTATGGCTACACCTTC
d_call: TRBD1
v_call: TRBV2
clone_size: -
j_call: TRBJ1-2

cdr3_aa: CAWRTRGGGFQETQYF
cdr3_nt: TGTGCCTGGAGAACTCGAGGCGGGGGGTTCCAAGAGACCCAGTACTTC
d_call: TRBD2
v_call: TRBV30
clone_size: -
j_call: TRBJ2-5

cdr3_aa: CASSATGGNSPLHF
cdr3_nt: TGCGCCAGCAGCGCGACAGGGGGCAATTCACCCCTCCACTTT
d_call: TRBD1
v_call: TRBV5-1
clone_size: -
j_call: TRBJ1-6

cdr3_aa: CASSVGQVLSMNTEAFF
cdr3_nt: TGTGCCAGCAGCGTAGGACAGGTCCTGTCCATGAACACTGAAGCTTTCTTT
d_call: TRBD1
v_call: TRBV13
clone_size: -
j_call: TRBJ1-1

cdr3_aa: CASSLFGPAYEQYF
cdr3_nt: TGTGCCAGCAGTCTTTTTGGGCCAGCCTACGAGCAGTACTTC
d_call: -
v_call: TRBV5-6
clone_size: -
j_call: TRBJ2-7

cdr3_aa: CASSPDRDTYTEAFF
cdr3_nt: TGTGCCAGCAGCCCCGACCGGGACACGTACACTGAAGCTTTCTTT
d_call: -
v_call: TRBV11-2
clone_size: -
j_call: TRBJ1-1

cdr3_aa: CASSSTGQGSYGYTF
cdr3_nt: TGCGCCAGCAGCTCGACCGGACAGGGAAGTTACGGCTACACCTTC
d_call: TRBD1
v_call: TRBV5-1
clone_size: -
j_call: TRBJ1-2

cdr3_aa: CASSPRQGPPYGYTF
cdr3_nt: TGTGCCAGCTCACCACGACAGGGTCCCCCCTATGGCTACACCTTC
d_call: TRBD1
v_call: TRBV18
clone_size: -
j_call: TRBJ1-2

cdr3_aa: CASSASSGGTYNEQFF
cdr3_nt: TGTGCCAGCAGTGCCTCCAGCGGGGGAACCTACAATGAGCAGTTCTTC
d_call: TRBD2
v_call: TRBV6-1
clone_size: -
j_call: TRBJ2-1

cdr3_aa: CASSLAAGSSPLHF
cdr3_nt: TGCGCCAGCAGCTTGGCGGCGGGTAGTTCACCCCTCCACTTT
d_call: -
v_call: TRBV5-1
clone_size: -
j_call: TRBJ1-6

cdr3_aa: CASISTDRDYGYTF
cdr3_nt: TGTGCCAGTATTTCAACCGACAGAGACTATGGCTACACCTTC
d_call: -
v_call: TRBV19
clone_size: -
j_call: TRBJ1-2

cdr3_aa: CATSDRTGNSNQPQHF
cdr3_nt: TGTGCCACCAGTGATAGGACAGGGAATAGCAATCAGCCCCAGCATTTT
d_call: TRBD1
v_call: TRBV24-1
clone_size: -
j_call: TRBJ1-5

cdr3_aa: CASSSGTQNTEAFF
cdr3_nt: TGTGCCAGCAGCTCCGGGACACAGAACACTGAAGCTTTCTTT
d_call: -
v_call: TRBV7-9
clone_size: once
j_call: TRBJ1-1

cdr3_aa: CASSPTRGTNEKLFF
cdr3_nt: TGTGCCAGCAGCCCCACACGAGGGACTAATGAAAAACTGTTTTTT
d_call: -
v_call: TRBV3-1/TRBV3-2
clone_size: few
j_call: TRBJ1-4

cdr3_aa: CASSLGGTSGNTIYF
cdr3_nt: TGCGCCAGCAGCTTGGGCGGTACCTCTGGAAACACCATATATTTT
d_call: -
v_call: TRBV5-1
clone_size: -
j_call: TRBJ1-3

cdr3_aa: CASSLIQGAAGYTF
cdr3_nt: TGTGCCAGCAGTCTAATCCAGGGGGCGGCTGGCTACACCTTC
d_call: TRBD1
v_call: TRBV27
clone_size: -
j_call: TRBJ1-2

cdr3_aa: CASSRTGGGGYTF
cdr3_nt: TGTGCCAGCAGCCGGACAGGGGGAGGGGGCTACACCTTC
d_call: TRBD1
v_call: TRBV6-5
clone_size: -
j_call: TRBJ1-2

cdr3_aa: CASSTPGAEAFF
cdr3_nt: TGCGCCAGCAGCACTCCAGGGGCTGAAGCTTTCTTT
d_call: -
v_call: TRBV5-1
clone_size: -
j_call: TRBJ1-1

cdr3_aa: CASSPTRVADTQYF
cdr3_nt: TGTGCCAGCAGCCCTACGAGAGTCGCAGATACGCAGTATTTT
d_call: -
v_call: TRBV5-4
clone_size: -
j_call: TRBJ2-3

cdr3_aa: CATSAGVLGSPLHF
cdr3_nt: TGTGCCACTTCCGCCGGGGTCCTAGGATCACCCCTCCACTTT
d_call: -
v_call: TRBV24-1
clone_size: -
j_call: TRBJ1-6

cdr3_aa: CASSVEPSSYEQYF
cdr3_nt: TGTGCCAGCAGCGTAGAGCCGAGCTCCTACGAGCAGTACTTC
d_call: -
v_call: TRBV9
clone_size: -
j_call: TRBJ2-7

cdr3_aa: CAWSVRLADTGELFF
cdr3_nt: TGTGCCTGGAGTGTACGCCTAGCCGACACCGGGGAGCTGTTTTTT
d_call: -
v_call: TRBV30
clone_size: -
j_call: TRBJ2-2

cdr3_aa: CASSQGAQETQYF
cdr3_nt: TGTGCCAGCAGCCAAGGCGCTCAAGAGACCCAGTACTTC
d_call: -
v_call: TRBV3-1/TRBV3-2
clone_size: -
j_call: TRBJ2-5

cdr3_aa: CASSPGTVNYGYTF
cdr3_nt: TGTGCCAGCAGCCCAGGGACAGTTAACTATGGCTACACCTTC
d_call: TRBD1
v_call: TRBV7-2
clone_size: -
j_call: TRBJ1-2

cdr3_aa: CASSRGQGRGTGELFF
cdr3_nt: TGTGCCAGCAGTCGCGGACAGGGGAGGGGTACCGGGGAGCTGTTTTTT
d_call: TRBD1
v_call: TRBV2
clone_size: -
j_call: TRBJ2-2

cdr3_aa: CASSLSAGPETQYF
cdr3_nt: TGTGCCAGCAGCTTATCGGCGGGGCCAGAGACCCAGTACTTC
d_call: -
v_call: TRBV11-2
clone_size: -
j_call: TRBJ2-5

cdr3_aa: CSARTGNYGYTF
cdr3_nt: TGCAGCGCCCGGACAGGGAACTATGGCTACACCTTC
d_call: TRBD1
v_call: TRBV29-1
clone_size: -
j_call: TRBJ1-2

cdr3_aa: CASSIAGFNSPLHF
cdr3_nt: TGTGCCAGTAGTATTGCGGGGTTTAATTCACCCCTCCACTTT
d_call: -
v_call: TRBV19
clone_size: -
j_call: TRBJ1-6

cdr3_aa: CASSYPQGTAFF
cdr3_nt: TGTGCCAGCAGTTACCCACAGGGGACAGCTTTCTTT
d_call: TRBD1
v_call: TRBV6-5
clone_size: -
j_call: TRBJ1-1

cdr3_aa: CASSSRTVWGYTF
cdr3_nt: TGTGCCAGCAGCTCCAGGACAGTTTGGGGCTACACCTTC
d_call: -
v_call: TRBV5-4
clone_size: -
j_call: TRBJ1-2

cdr3_aa: CASSVEQGSSPLHF
cdr3_nt: TGTGCCAGCAGTGTTGAACAGGGGAGTTCACCCCTCCACTTT
d_call: TRBD1
v_call: TRBV2
clone_size: -
j_call: TRBJ1-6

cdr3_aa: CASSLSLSGGEETQYF
cdr3_nt: TGTGCCAGCAGCTTAAGCCTTAGCGGGGGGGAAGAGACCCAGTACTTC
d_call: TRBD2
v_call: TRBV13
clone_size: -
j_call: TRBJ2-5

cdr3_aa: CASSPGIVGTEAFF
cdr3_nt: TGTGCCAGCAGTCCAGGGATAGTCGGCACTGAAGCTTTCTTT
d_call: -
v_call: TRBV6-1
clone_size: -
j_call: TRBJ1-1

cdr3_aa: CASRRLAGEGYEQYF
cdr3_nt: TGTGCCAGCAGGCGACTAGCGGGGGAGGGGTACGAGCAGTACTTC
d_call: TRBD2
v_call: TRBV3-1/TRBV3-2
clone_size: -
j_call: TRBJ2-7

cdr3_aa: CASSPGLAGGRDTQYF
cdr3_nt: TGTGCCAGCAGCCCCGGACTAGCGGGGGGCAGGGATACGCAGTATTTT
d_call: TRBD2
v_call: TRBV5-5
clone_size: few
j_call: TRBJ2-3

cdr3_aa: CASQPGGGEGTEAFF
cdr3_nt: TGTGCCAGCCAGCCCGGGGGCGGGGAGGGCACTGAAGCTTTCTTT
d_call: -
v_call: TRBV2
clone_size: -
j_call: TRBJ1-1